The source of this TCR beta chain is a study of spatial heterogeneity in lung cancer. Across the study: The study found that TCR transcript counts in tumor regions correlated strongly with a matched bulk RNA-seq T cell module score. Each unique TCR and UMI combination was seen more than ten times on average in raw reads. General study results and limits: The estimate shows that only roughly 7% of tumor T cells were covered for alpha and approximately 13% for beta chains. Tumoral mutation counts were tracked by counts of expanded intratumoral alpha and beta TCRs.

The sample's time point: sample taken at primary tumor resection. Sample share makes this clonotype medium-sized. The antigen remains unidentified. Individual TCR cDNA molecules each bore their own unique molecular identifier. TCRdb analysed the 5' RACE reads with MiXCR anew, one entry per CDR3 protein. The table has about 23,000 distinct CDR3 sequences, about 6.8% seen once. CDR1 and CDR2 (germline): SEHNR, FQNEAQ (reference sequence). The V and J ends lost 6 bases and 0 bases respectively, with 13 bases between them. This CDR3 is 15 amino acids long. The rearrangement uses TRBV7-9 and TRBJ2-3; tentative D call: TRBD1 (5 bases). The sequence was obtained from a male donor with early-stage non-small cell lung cancer. The sample here was lung tumor tissue, taken at surgery. The chain's CDR3 is CASSSTEISTDTQYF. DNA for the CDR3: TGTGCCAGCAGTTCGACAGAGATTAGCACAGATACGCAGTATTTT.